The 17 T cell receptor beta chains reported below all come from one sample, sequenced in a study of blood T cell repertoires in COVID-19. TCRdb keeps only in-frame clones here, not all; method: immunoSEQ multiplex PCR. Of 300,000 to 400,000 clones in the sample, approximately 86% were seen once. Sequences were obtained from peripheral blood. These receptors were taken from a woman aged 60 to 75 with COVID-19, enrolled during active disease.

V gene TRBV9 combines with J gene TRBJ2-5, with TRBD2 identical over 8 bases. Trimming at V came to 4 bases and at J to 5 bases, leaving 10 bases not matched to a gene. The germline V gene encodes CDR1 SGDLS and CDR2 YYNGEE. There are 15 residues in the CDR3. CDR3 in DNA: TGTGCCAGCAGCCCCCAAGCGGGGGTAGATGAGACCCAGTACTTC. This translates into CASSPQAGVDETQYF.

V usage is TRBV9 and J usage is TRBJ2-3, with no clear D. The CDR3 covers 13 residues. Germline V gene sequence: CDR1 SGDLS, CDR2 YYNGEE. V gave up 5 bases and J gave up 3 bases, with 10 bases separating them. CDR3 DNA: TGTGCCAGCAGTTCGGTGATGACAGATACGCAGTATTTT. This codes for CASSSVMTDTQYF.

This chain links TRBV5-6 with TRBJ2-7; 8 bases are a match to TRBD1. CDR1 and CDR2 (germline): SGHDT, YYEEEE. The CDR3 is 15 residues long. V gave up 0 bases and J gave up 3 bases; unmatched junction bases: 5. The CDR3 DNA sequence: TGTGCCAGCAGCTTGGCGGGACAGGCCTTCTACGAGCAGTACTTC. It yields the protein CASSLAGQAFYEQYF.

There are a few counts of this clone. The CDR3 DNA sequence: TGTGCCAGCAGCTCAAGGCTCCCGGGGGAGGACGGGGAGCTGTTTTTT. Translation gives CASSSRLPGEDGELFF. This chain links TRBV13 with TRBJ2-2, with a tentative D call TRBD2 (6 bases). Germline loops: CDR1 PRHDT, CDR2 FYEKMQ (reference sequence). CDR3 length equals 16 residues. Trimming stripped 4 bases from V and 7 bases from J, with 19 bases between.

V gene TRBV2 combines with J gene TRBJ1-1; 9 bases agree with TRBD1. Trimming at V came to 5 bases and at J to 6 bases, leaving 13 bases not matched to a gene. Per germline, CDR1 SNHLY and CDR2 FYNNEI. This CDR3 contains 16 residues. This CDR3 is CASSLNSGTGFAEAFF. The CDR3 DNA sequence: TGTGCCAGCAGTCTTAATTCCGGGACAGGGTTCGCTGAAGCTTTCTTT.

V is TRBV21-1 and J is TRBJ1-3. TRBV21-1 is shown as a pseudogene. There are 18 residues in the CDR3. The CDR3 DNA reads TGTGCCAGCAGCAAAGTTGGGAGAAACCGCAGCTCTGGAAACACCATATATTTT. This gives the protein CASSKVGRNRSSGNTIYF.

The rearrangement joins TRBV10-3 to TRBJ1-4, with TRBD1 matching over 7 bases. The junction had 10 bases not matched to a gene; V was cut back by 3 bases and J by 9 bases. Germline assignment: CDR1 ENHRY and CDR2 SYGVKD. The CDR3 is 15 residues long. CDR3 protein: CAISDQGVVLQKLFF. In DNA, the CDR3 is TGTGCCATCAGTGATCAGGGGGTCGTACTCCAAAAACTGTTTTTT.

The chain is built from TRBV24-1 and TRBJ2-3, with 11 bases identical to TRBD1. Germline V gene sequence: CDR1 KGHDR, CDR2 SFDVKD. The J segment lost 5 bases and the V segment lost 2 bases, leaving 5 bases of the junction unmatched. The CDR3 has 16 residues. The CDR3 region has the DNA TGTGCCACCAGTGATTACGGACAGGGGGCTAAAGATACGCAGTATTTT. It yields the protein CATSDYGQGAKDTQYF.

The V gene is TRBV29-1, the J gene TRBJ1-1, with D possibly TRBD1 on 6 matching bases. The CDR3 consists of 12 residues. CDR1 and CDR2 (germline): SQVTM, ANQGSEA. Between the trimmed V and J ends, which lost 3 bases and 5 bases, there was a span of 10 bases. The CDR3 DNA is TGCAGCGTTGACACAGGGTATACTGAAGCTTTCTTT. Its translation: CSVDTGYTEAFF.

Here the CDR3 reads CASSNRGGYNEQFF. CDR3 coding DNA: TGTGCCAGCAGTAACAGGGGGGGGTACAATGAGCAGTTCTTC. The rearrangement joins TRBV6-5 to TRBJ2-1; the D gene is possibly TRBD1 (8 bases). The V and J ends lost 5 bases and 4 bases respectively, with 12 bases between them. CDR3 length equals 14 residues. The germline gives CDR1 MNHEY, CDR2 SVGAGI.

With regard to this clone: Germline and junction disagree at one end, which may indicate a read error. V gene TRBV6-2 or TRBV6-3 combines with J gene TRBJ1-3; D remains unclear. This CDR3 region has 12 residues. The germline V gene has CDR1 MNHEY and CDR2 SVGEGT. CDR3 sequence: CASSHSGNTIYF. The CDR3 coding sequence is TGTGCCAGCAGTCACTCTGGAAACACCATATATTTT.

This clone showed up just once. V and J are TRBV7-3 and TRBJ2-2; TRBD1 agrees at 8 bases. Germline V gene lookup returns CDR1 SGHTA and CDR2 FQGTGA. The CDR3 has 17 residues. Trimming took 2 bases from V and 5 from J; bases not matched to a gene: 10. The CDR3 region has the DNA TGTGCCAGCAGCTTACCGGGAAGACAGGGGAGGACCGGGGAGCTGTTTTTT. Translated, it gives CASSLPGRQGRTGELFF.

The genes are TRBV24-1 and TRBJ2-5, with 7 bases that match TRBD1. Germline CDR1 is KGHDR and CDR2 is SFDVKD. The CDR3 is made up of 15 amino acids. The trim removed 2 bases at V and 5 bases at J, leaving 7 bases unmatched. The CDR3, as DNA: TGTGCCACCAGTGATTCGACAGGGAGTTTGGAGACCCAGTACTTC. Residues: CATSDSTGSLETQYF.

The rearrangement uses TRBV21-1 and TRBJ1-1. TRBV21-1 corresponds to a pseudogene. The CDR3 loop spans 14 amino acids. CDR3 region: CASERPRGPTEAFF. Here the CDR3 DNA reads TGTGCCAGCGAGAGGCCGCGGGGGCCCACTGAAGCTTTCTTT.

In this sample, this clone turned up a few times. V is TRBV27 and J is TRBJ1-6; a possible D gene is TRBD1 (5 bases). Deletions cut 11 bases from V and 8 bases from J, with 19 bases between. The CDR3 loop spans 14 amino acids. Germline V gives CDR1 MNHEY, CDR2 SMNVEV (reference sequence). This CDR3 is CAGIEGAIDSPLHF. CDR3 DNA: TGTGCCGGCATCGAAGGGGCTATTGATTCACCCCTCCACTTT.

The chain carries TRBV10-1 and TRBJ2-2, with D possibly matching TRBD1 (6 bases). The V and J ends lost 2 bases and 6 bases respectively, with 10 bases between them. Germline V gene lookup returns CDR1 WNHNN and CDR2 SYGVQD (reference sequence). The CDR3 is 14 amino acids. The CDR3 coding sequence is TGCGCCAGCAGTGAGCCAGGGGTGGCCGGGGAGCTGTTTTTT. Protein product: CASSEPGVAGELFF.

V usage is TRBV6-6 and J usage is TRBJ1-1, with 7 bases that match TRBD1. V lost 4 bases and J lost 2; bases outside the gene matches: 4. Germline V gene data show CDR1 as MNHNY and CDR2 as SVGAGI (reference sequence). The CDR3 contains 14 residues. The CDR3 loop is CASSFGDSNTEAFF. CDR3 sequence (DNA): TGTGCCAGCAGTTTCGGGGACAGTAACACTGAAGCTTTCTTT.